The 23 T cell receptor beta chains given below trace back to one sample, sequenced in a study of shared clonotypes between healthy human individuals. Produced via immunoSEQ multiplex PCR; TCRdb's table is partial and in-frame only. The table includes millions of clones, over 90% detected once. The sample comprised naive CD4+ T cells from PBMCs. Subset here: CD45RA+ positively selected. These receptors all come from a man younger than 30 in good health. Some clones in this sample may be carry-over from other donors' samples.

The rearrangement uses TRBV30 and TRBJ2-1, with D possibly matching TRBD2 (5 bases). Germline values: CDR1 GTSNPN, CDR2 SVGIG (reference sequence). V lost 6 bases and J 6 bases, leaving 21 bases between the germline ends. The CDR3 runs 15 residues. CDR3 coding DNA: TGTGCCTGCGATATCGGGATCCGGCTTACCAATGAGCAGTTCTTC. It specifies CACDIGIRLTNEQFF.

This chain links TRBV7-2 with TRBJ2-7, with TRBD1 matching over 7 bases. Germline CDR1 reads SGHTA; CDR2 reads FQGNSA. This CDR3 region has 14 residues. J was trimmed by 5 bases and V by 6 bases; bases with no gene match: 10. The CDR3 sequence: CASRPGRGSHEQYF. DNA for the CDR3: TGTGCCAGCAGGCCTGGCAGGGGGTCCCACGAGCAGTACTTC.

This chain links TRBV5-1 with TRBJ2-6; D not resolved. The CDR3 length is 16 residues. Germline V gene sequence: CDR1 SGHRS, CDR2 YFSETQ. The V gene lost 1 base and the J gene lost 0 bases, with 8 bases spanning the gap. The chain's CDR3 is CASSLIAISGANVLTF. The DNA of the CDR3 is TGCGCCAGCAGCTTGATTGCAATCTCTGGGGCCAACGTCCTGACTTTC.

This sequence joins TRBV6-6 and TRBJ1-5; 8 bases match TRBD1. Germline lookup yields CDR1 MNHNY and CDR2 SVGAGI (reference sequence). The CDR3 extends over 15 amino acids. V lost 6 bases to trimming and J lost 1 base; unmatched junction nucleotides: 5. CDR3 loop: CASRAGQGSNQPQHF. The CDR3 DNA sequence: TGTGCCAGCAGGGCTGGACAGGGCAGCAATCAGCCCCAGCATTTT.

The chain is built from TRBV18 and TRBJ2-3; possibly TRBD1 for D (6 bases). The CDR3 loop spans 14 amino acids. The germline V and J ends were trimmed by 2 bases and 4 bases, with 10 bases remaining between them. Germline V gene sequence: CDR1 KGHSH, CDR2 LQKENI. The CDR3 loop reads CASSPARGADTQYF. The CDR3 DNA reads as TGTGCCAGCTCACCAGCCAGGGGTGCAGATACGCAGTATTTT.

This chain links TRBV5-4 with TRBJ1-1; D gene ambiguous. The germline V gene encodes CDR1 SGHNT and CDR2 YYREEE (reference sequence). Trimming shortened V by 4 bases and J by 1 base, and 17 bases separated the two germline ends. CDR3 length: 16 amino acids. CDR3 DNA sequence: TGTGCCAGCAGCCAACCGAGTGGGCCTCAGAACACTGAAGCTTTCTTT. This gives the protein CASSQPSGPQNTEAFF.

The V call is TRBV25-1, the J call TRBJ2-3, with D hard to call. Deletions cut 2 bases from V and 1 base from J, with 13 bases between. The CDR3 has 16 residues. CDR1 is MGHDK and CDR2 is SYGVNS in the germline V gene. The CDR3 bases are TGTGCCAGCAGTGAACTGGATGCTCCCGGCACAGATACGCAGTATTTT. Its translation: CASSELDAPGTDTQYF. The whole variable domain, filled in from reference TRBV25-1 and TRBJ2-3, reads EADIYQTPRYLVIGTGKKITLECSQTMGHDKMYWYQQDPGMELHLIHYSYGVNSTEKGDLSSESTVSRIRTEHFPLTLESARPSHTSQYLCASSELDAPGTDTQYFGPGTRLTVL.

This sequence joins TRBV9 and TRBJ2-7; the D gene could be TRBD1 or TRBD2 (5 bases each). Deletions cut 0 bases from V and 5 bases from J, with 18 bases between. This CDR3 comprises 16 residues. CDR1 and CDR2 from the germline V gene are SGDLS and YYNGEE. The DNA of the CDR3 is TGTGCCAGCAGCGTAGGGGGTGGGAGCAGGGTAAACGAGCAGTACTTC. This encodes CASSVGGGSRVNEQYF.

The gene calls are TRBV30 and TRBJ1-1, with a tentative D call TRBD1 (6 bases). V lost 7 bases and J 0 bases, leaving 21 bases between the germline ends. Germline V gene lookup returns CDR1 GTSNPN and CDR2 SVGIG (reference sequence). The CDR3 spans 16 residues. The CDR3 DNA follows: TGTGCCTCATTGCCCGGGGGGGCCTTTATGAACACTGAAGCTTTCTTT. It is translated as CASLPGGAFMNTEAFF.

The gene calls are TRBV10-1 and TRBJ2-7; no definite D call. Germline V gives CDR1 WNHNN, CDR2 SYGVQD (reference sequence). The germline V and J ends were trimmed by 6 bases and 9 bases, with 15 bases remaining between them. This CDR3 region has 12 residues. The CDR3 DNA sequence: TGCGCCAGCAGCGCTGGACGAACCGGGCAGTACTTC. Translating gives CASSAGRTGQYF.

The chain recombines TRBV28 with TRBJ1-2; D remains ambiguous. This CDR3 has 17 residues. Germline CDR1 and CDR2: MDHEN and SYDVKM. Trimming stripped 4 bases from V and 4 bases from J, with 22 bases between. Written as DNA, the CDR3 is TGTGCCAGCAGTTCCCCCCCTTGGCCCGAGGGCGTCTATGGCTACACCTTC. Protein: CASSSPPWPEGVYGYTF.

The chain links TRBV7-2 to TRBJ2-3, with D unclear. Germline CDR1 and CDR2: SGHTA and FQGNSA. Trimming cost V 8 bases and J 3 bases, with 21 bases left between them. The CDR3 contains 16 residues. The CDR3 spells CASGGRFGGRTDTQYF. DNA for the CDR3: TGTGCCAGCGGCGGCCGCTTTGGTGGTAGGACAGATACGCAGTATTTT.

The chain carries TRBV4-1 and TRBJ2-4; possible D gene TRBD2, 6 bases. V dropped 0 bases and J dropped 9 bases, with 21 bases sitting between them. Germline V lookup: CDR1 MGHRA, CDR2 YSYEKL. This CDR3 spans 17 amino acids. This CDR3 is CASSQDSRRDPPGIQYF. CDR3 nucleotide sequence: TGCGCCAGCAGCCAAGATTCGCGGCGGGACCCCCCAGGCATTCAGTACTTC.

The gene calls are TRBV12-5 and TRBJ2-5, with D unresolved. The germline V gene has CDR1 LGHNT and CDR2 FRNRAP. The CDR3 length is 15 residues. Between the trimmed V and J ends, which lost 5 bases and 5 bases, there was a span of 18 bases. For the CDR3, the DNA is TGTGCTAGTGGTCCCGCCGGGTTGGAGTTCGAGACCCAGTACTTC. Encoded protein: CASGPAGLEFETQYF.

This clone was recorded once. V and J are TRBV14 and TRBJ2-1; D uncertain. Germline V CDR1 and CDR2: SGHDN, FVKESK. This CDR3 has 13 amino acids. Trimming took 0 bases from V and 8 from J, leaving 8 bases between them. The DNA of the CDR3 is TGTGCCAGCAGCCAAGATCGAGCCTATGAGCAGTTCTTC. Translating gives CASSQDRAYEQFF.

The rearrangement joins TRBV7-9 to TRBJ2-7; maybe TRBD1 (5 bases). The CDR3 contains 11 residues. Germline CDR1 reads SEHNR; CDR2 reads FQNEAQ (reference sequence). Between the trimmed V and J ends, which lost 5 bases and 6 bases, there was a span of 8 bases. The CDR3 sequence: CASSAQGEQYF. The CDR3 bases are TGTGCCAGCAGCGCCCAGGGCGAGCAGTACTTC.

The CDR3 DNA follows: TGCGCCAGCAGCTTGGTTTCGGGACAGGGGGCCTACGAGCAGTACTTC. Its translation: CASSLVSGQGAYEQYF. The rearrangement joins TRBV5-1 to TRBJ2-7; 11 positions agree with TRBD1. From germline, CDR1 is SGHRS and CDR2 YFSETQ. Germline trimming cut 0 bases from V and 2 bases from J; bases unmatched to any gene: 4. The CDR3 length is 16 residues.

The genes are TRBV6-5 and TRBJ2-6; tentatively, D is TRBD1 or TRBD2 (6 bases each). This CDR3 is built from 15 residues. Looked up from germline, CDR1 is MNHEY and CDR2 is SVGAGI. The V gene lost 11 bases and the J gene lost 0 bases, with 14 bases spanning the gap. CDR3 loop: CASGASFSGANVLTF. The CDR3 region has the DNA TGTGCCTCGGGGGCATCCTTCTCTGGGGCCAACGTCCTGACTTTC.

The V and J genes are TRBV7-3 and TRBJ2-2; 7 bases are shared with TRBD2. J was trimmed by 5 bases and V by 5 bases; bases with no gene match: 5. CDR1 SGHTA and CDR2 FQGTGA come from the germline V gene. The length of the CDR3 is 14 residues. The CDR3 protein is CASSQGAGTGELFF. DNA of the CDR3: TGTGCCAGCAGCCAGGGAGCGGGGACCGGGGAGCTGTTTTTT.

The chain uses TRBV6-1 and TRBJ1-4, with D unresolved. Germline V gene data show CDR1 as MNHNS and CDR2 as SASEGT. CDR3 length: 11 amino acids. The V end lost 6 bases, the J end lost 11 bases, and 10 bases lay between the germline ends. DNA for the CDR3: TGTGCCAGCAGAGACGAGAGGAAACTGTTTTTT. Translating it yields CASRDERKLFF.

CDR3 residues: CASSIKPQETQYF. The CDR3 DNA is TGTGCCAGTAGTATTAAACCTCAAGAGACCCAGTACTTC. This sequence joins TRBV19 and TRBJ2-5; no clear D. CDR3 length: 13 residues. Germline V lookup: CDR1 LNHDA, CDR2 SQIVND (reference sequence). V was pared by 3 bases and J by 2 bases, with 7 bases between.

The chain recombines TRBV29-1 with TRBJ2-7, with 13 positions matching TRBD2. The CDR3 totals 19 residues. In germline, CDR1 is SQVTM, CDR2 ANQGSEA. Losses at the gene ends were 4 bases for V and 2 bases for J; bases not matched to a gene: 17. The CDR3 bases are TGCAGCGTTGGCCGCGGATCAGGGGAACTAGCGGGAGGGCCCTACGAGCAGTACTTC. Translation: CSVGRGSGELAGGPYEQYF.

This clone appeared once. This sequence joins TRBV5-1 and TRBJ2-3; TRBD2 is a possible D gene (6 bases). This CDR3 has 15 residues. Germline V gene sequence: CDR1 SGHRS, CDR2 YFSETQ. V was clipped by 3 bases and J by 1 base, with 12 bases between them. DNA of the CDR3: TGCGCCAGCAGCTCGATAGCTAGCGGCACAGATACGCAGTATTTT. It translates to CASSSIASGTDTQYF.